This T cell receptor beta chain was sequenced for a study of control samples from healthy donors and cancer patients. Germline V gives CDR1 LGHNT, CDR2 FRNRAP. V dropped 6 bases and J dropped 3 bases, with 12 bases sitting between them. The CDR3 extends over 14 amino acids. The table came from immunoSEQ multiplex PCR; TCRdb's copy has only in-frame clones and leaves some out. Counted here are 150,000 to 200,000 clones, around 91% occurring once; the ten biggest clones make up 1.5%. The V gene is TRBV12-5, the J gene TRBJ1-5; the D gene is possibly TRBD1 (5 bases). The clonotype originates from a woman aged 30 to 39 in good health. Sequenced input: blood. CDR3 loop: CASGAGTANQPQHF. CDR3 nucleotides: TGTGCTAGTGGAGCCGGGACTGCCAATCAGCCCCAGCATTTT.